Following are 31 T cell receptor beta chains from one sample sequenced in a study of identical twins. Each CDR3 protein gets one entry after TCRdb re-called the 5' RACE reads with MiXCR. In the table there are hundreds of thousands of distinct CDR3 sequences, over 8% of which are singletons. Sequenced material: memory (CD45RO+) T cells sorted from blood. The origin of the receptors is a woman under 30 in good health.

DNA for the CDR3: TGTGCCAGCTCACGAGACAGCTCTGGAAACACCATATATTTT. Translating gives CASSRDSSGNTIYF. The V gene is TRBV18, the J gene TRBJ1-3; D may be TRBD1 (5 bases). Germline V gene sequence: CDR1 KGHSH, CDR2 LQKENI. V dropped 4 bases and J dropped 0 bases, with 7 bases sitting between them. The CDR3 loop spans 14 amino acids.

This clonotype was found a few times. The chain recombines TRBV27 with TRBJ2-7; D may be TRBD2 (5 bases). This CDR3 contains 13 residues. V gave up 4 bases and J gave up 8 bases, with 15 bases separating them. CDR1 MNHEY and CDR2 SMNVEV come from the germline V gene (reference sequence). DNA for the CDR3: TGTGCCAGCAGTTCCCCCGGGATGGTCAAGCAGTACTTC. Encoded protein: CASSSPGMVKQYF.

The genes are TRBV3-1 and TRBJ2-2; TRBD2 aligns across 11 bases. This CDR3 region has 16 residues. The germline gives CDR1 LGHDT, CDR2 YNNKEL (reference sequence). Trimming cost V 4 bases and J 5 bases; bases outside gene matches: 6. CDR3 protein: CASSRSGGAGTGELFF. CDR3 bases: TGTGCCAGCAGCCGTAGCGGGGGGGCAGGGACCGGGGAGCTGTTTTTT.

The rearrangement joins TRBV7-9 to TRBJ1-3; D remains unclear. V dropped 5 bases and J dropped 6 bases, with 5 bases sitting between them. From germline, CDR1 is SEHNR and CDR2 FQNEAQ (reference sequence). The CDR3 covers 11 residues. Here the CDR3 DNA reads TGTGCCAGCAGCCCCTCAAACACCATATATTTT. It yields the protein CASSPSNTIYF.

This clonotype was seen a handful of times. Relative to the germline gene, one junction end is altered; a read error may explain this. The chain recombines TRBV20-1 with TRBJ2-1; no definite D call. Germline loops: CDR1 DFQATT, CDR2 SNEGSKA (reference sequence). The CDR3 has 14 amino acids. DNA for the CDR3: TGCAGTGCTAGAGTTCCACTCCGACTCAGTGAGAAGTTCTTC. This codes for CSARVPLRLSEKFF.

The V and J genes are TRBV9 and TRBJ1-6; no clear D. V lost 4 bases, J lost 6 bases, and 14 bases lay in between. The germline gives CDR1 SGDLS, CDR2 YYNGEE. The CDR3 runs to 15 residues. CDR3 sequence: CASSRSRVLNSPLHF. CDR3 DNA sequence: TGTGCCAGCAGCCGAAGTCGGGTCCTTAATTCACCCCTCCACTTT.

This clonotype occurred a few times. This chain links TRBV5-4 with TRBJ1-2; D is perhaps TRBD1 (6 bases). V lost 5 bases to trimming and J lost 4 bases, with 21 bases between them. The CDR3 totals 16 residues. CDR1 and CDR2 (germline): SGHNT, YYREEE (reference sequence). This chain's CDR3 is CASSPSRGLLTYGYTF. In DNA, the CDR3 is TGTGCCAGCAGTCCCTCCAGGGGTCTTCTCACCTATGGCTACACCTTC.

This chain connects TRBV5-1 to TRBJ2-4, with 9 bases that match TRBD2. Per germline, CDR1 SGHRS and CDR2 YFSETQ. This CDR3 contains 16 residues. The J segment lost 0 bases and the V segment lost 2 bases, leaving 3 bases of the junction unmatched. The chain's CDR3 is CASSFIAGEAKNIQYF. DNA of the CDR3: TGCGCCAGCAGCTTTATAGCGGGAGAAGCCAAAAACATTCAGTACTTC.

The chain has TRBV4-3 and TRBJ1-1; D is undetermined. Trimming removed 3 bases from V and 4 bases from J, with 12 bases in between. The CDR3 has 14 amino acids. CDR1 and CDR2 (germline): LGHNA, YSLEER. Written as DNA, the CDR3 is TGCGCCAGCAGCCATGCGCAAGGACTCACTGAAGCTTTCTTT. Translation gives CASSHAQGLTEAFF.

This sequence joins TRBV2 and TRBJ1-2; D gene unclear. From germline, CDR1 is SNHLY and CDR2 FYNNEI. The CDR3 extends over 13 amino acids. Deletions cut 6 bases from V and 11 bases from J, with 19 bases between. The CDR3 region has the DNA TGTGCCAGCAGACCCGTACTTCTTTTCGGGTACACCTTC. This gives the protein CASRPVLLFGYTF.

This clonotype has a count of ten or more. The chain uses TRBV6-1 and TRBJ2-1, with 15 bases that match TRBD2. After removal of 6 bases from V and 7 bases from J, the junction contained 7 bases not matched to a gene. The CDR3 has 16 residues. Germline V lookup: CDR1 MNHNS, CDR2 SASEGT. This CDR3 is CASSRTSGGARNEQFF. The CDR3 DNA reads TGTGCCAGCAGCAGGACTAGCGGGGGGGCTCGGAATGAGCAGTTCTTC.

This clonotype has a handful of counts. CDR3 sequence reads: CASGTSFSGNTIYF. The CDR3 region has the DNA TGTGCCAGCGGCACCAGTTTCTCTGGAAACACCATATATTTT. The chain joins TRBV6-1 to TRBJ1-3, with no clear D. The V end lost 8 bases, the J end lost 0 bases, and 11 bases lay between the germline ends. This CDR3 contains 14 residues. Germline CDR1 and CDR2: MNHNS and SASEGT.

This clonotype has more than one count but fewer than ten. V and J are TRBV7-6 and TRBJ2-1, with 12 bases aligning to TRBD1. CDR1 SGHVS and CDR2 FNYEAQ come from the germline V gene. This CDR3 contains 14 residues. Trimming removed 5 bases from V and 9 bases from J; junction bases left unmatched: 5. The CDR3 DNA reads TGTGCCAGCAGCACGGGACAGGGGGCGGGTGAGCAGTTCTTC. Translating gives CASSTGQGAGEQFF.

The rearrangement joins TRBV25-1 to TRBJ1-1; 11 positions agree with TRBD1. Germline V CDR1 and CDR2: MGHDK, SYGVNS. V lost 5 bases, J lost 4 bases, and 3 bases stayed unmatched. The CDR3 extends over 14 amino acids. The CDR3 is CASSPGQGVTEAFF. CDR3 DNA sequence: TGTGCCAGCAGTCCGGGACAGGGGGTCACTGAAGCTTTCTTT.

Written as DNA, the CDR3 is TGCAGCGTTGAAGATGGGGGATTACCCTCTGGGGAGCTGTTTTTT. Translating gives CSVEDGGLPSGELFF. V and J are TRBV29-1 and TRBJ2-2, with D perhaps given as TRBD1 or TRBD2 (5 bases each). Germline V gene data show CDR1 as SQVTM and CDR2 as ANQGSEA. Trimming took off 0 bases at V and 8 bases at J, with 16 bases between the two ends. CDR3 length: 15 residues.

V usage is TRBV3-1 and J usage is TRBJ2-3; perhaps TRBD1 as D (6 bases). Trimming shortened V by 5 bases and J by 0 bases, and 15 bases separated the two germline ends. This CDR3 spans 16 amino acids. CDR1 is LGHDT and CDR2 is YNNKEL in the germline V gene (reference sequence). The CDR3 region is CASSGSLGGSTDTQYF. DNA of the CDR3: TGTGCCAGCAGCGGGTCGCTAGGGGGAAGCACAGATACGCAGTATTTT.

The table lists this clonotype with a few counts. The genes are TRBV6-1 and TRBJ1-1, with D perhaps matching TRBD1 (5 bases). The CDR3 contains 16 residues. The ends were cut back, 5 bases at V and 0 bases at J, with 16 bases in the middle. Germline CDR1 MNHNS, CDR2 SASEGT. The CDR3 loop is CASSRPSGILNTEAFF. The CDR3 DNA reads TGTGCCAGCAGTCGGCCCTCAGGGATTCTGAACACTGAAGCTTTCTTT.

The V gene is TRBV12-3 or TRBV12-4, the J gene TRBJ2-7; D call uncertain. Trimming took off 5 bases at V and 6 bases at J, with 14 bases between the two ends. CDR3 size: 13 residues. DNA of the CDR3: TGTGCCAGCAGTAGGAGTGATCTACCCGAGCAGTACTTC. It is translated as CASSRSDLPEQYF.

This clonotype was counted a few times. This sequence joins TRBV6-1 and TRBJ2-7; tentatively, D is TRBD1 (5 bases). The CDR3 length is 13 residues. V was cut by 6 bases and J by 5 bases, with 14 bases left in between. In germline, CDR1 is MNHNS, CDR2 SASEGT. The CDR3 reads CASSPSQAHEQYF. The CDR3 region has the DNA TGTGCCAGCAGCCCCTCACAGGCCCACGAGCAGTACTTC.

V gene TRBV7-7 combines with J gene TRBJ2-5, with a weak D call TRBD1 (7 bases). CDR3 length: 16 amino acids. Between the trimmed V and J ends, which lost 2 bases and 4 bases, there was a span of 17 bases. Germline CDR1 and CDR2: SSHAT and FNYEAQ (reference sequence). This chain's CDR3 is CASSLTTRGVGETQYF. In nucleotides, the CDR3 is TGTGCCAGCAGCTTAACGACCAGGGGGGTAGGAGAGACCCAGTACTTC.

Here the CDR3 reads CASRSLDGYTF. DNA of the CDR3: TGTGCCAGCAGGAGTCTGGACGGCTACACCTTC. The rearrangement joins TRBV3-1 to TRBJ1-2; no firm D call. The germline CDR1 and CDR2 sequences are LGHDT and YNNKEL (reference sequence). Between the trimmed V and J ends, which lost 6 bases and 8 bases, there was a span of 10 bases. The CDR3 spans 11 residues. Filled out from reference TRBV3-1 and TRBJ1-2, the complete variable domain reads DTAVSQTPKYLVTQMGNDKSIKCEQNLGHDTMYWYKQDSKKFLKIMFSYNNKELIINETVPNRFSPKSPDKAHLNLHINSLELGDSAVYFCASRSLDGYTFGSGTRLTVV.

This clonotype was seen a handful of times. The DNA for the CDR3 is TGCAGTGCTAGTAAGACTGGAGATGCCGGGGAGCTGTTTTTT. It translates to CSASKTGDAGELFF. V is TRBV20-1 and J is TRBJ2-2; D ambiguous. The length of the CDR3 is 14 residues. Germline loops: CDR1 DFQATT, CDR2 SNEGSKA (reference sequence). V was shortened by 3 bases and J by 6 bases, with 14 bases between the two germline ends.

This clonotype was seen only a few times. The chain couples TRBV6-5 to TRBJ2-7; maybe TRBD2 (5 bases). CDR3 length: 12 residues. Germline values: CDR1 MNHEY, CDR2 SVGAGI. V lost 4 bases, J lost 6 bases, and 10 bases lay in between. The CDR3 DNA is TGTGCCAGCAGTTTCCGAGAGGGCGAGCAGTACTTC. Its translation is CASSFREGEQYF.

The J gene is TRBJ2-7, the V gene TRBV25-1; D remains unclear. Germline values: CDR1 MGHDK, CDR2 SYGVNS. The CDR3 contains 16 residues. V was cut by 3 bases and J by 2 bases, with 17 bases left in between. CDR3 in amino acids: CASSDGHGVDPYEQYF. The CDR3 bases are TGTGCCAGCAGTGACGGTCATGGCGTTGATCCCTACGAGCAGTACTTC.

This clonotype was observed a few times. The chain has TRBV12-3 or TRBV12-4 and TRBJ2-1; TRBD2 is a possible D gene (6 bases). This CDR3 is built from 15 residues. Trimming shortened V by 4 bases and J by 3 bases, and 13 bases separated the two germline ends. CDR3 residues: CASSYRLEIYNEQFF. As DNA, the CDR3 is TGTGCCAGCAGTTACCGACTAGAGATCTACAATGAGCAGTTCTTC.

The chain joins TRBV7-6 to TRBJ2-2; D is uncertain. CDR3 length: 14 amino acids. CDR1 and CDR2 (germline): SGHVS, FNYEAQ. Trimming took off 6 bases at V and 5 bases at J, with 13 bases between the two ends. Here the CDR3 DNA reads TGTGCCAGCAGAGAGCTACGAGAGACCGGGGAGCTGTTTTTT. Protein sequence: CASRELRETGELFF.

This clonotype was observed a few times. V gene TRBV6-1 combines with J gene TRBJ2-7; the D is unclear. CDR3 size: 11 residues. Germline V gene data show CDR1 as MNHNS and CDR2 as SASEGT. Trimming took 8 bases from V and 3 from J, leaving 8 bases between them. In nucleotides, the CDR3 is TGTGCCAGCGAGAGGAACTACGAGCAGTACTTC. Translated, it gives CASERNYEQYF.

This clonotype was observed a handful of times. The J gene is TRBJ2-1, the V gene TRBV29-1, with 11 bases lining up with TRBD1. Germline CDR1 is SQVTM and CDR2 is ANQGSEA. CDR3 length equals 14 residues. Losses at the gene ends were 7 bases for V and 9 bases for J; bases not matched to a gene: 11. CDR3 DNA sequence: TGCAGCGGACGGACAGGGGGCAGGATTGCTGAGCAGTTCTTC. It is translated as CSGRTGGRIAEQFF.

This clonotype showed up many times. The chain joins TRBV12-3 or TRBV12-4 to TRBJ2-1; D could derive from TRBD1 or TRBD2 (5 bases each). The CDR3 covers 11 residues. Trimming pared 6 bases from V and 9 bases from J, leaving 9 bases between. The chain's CDR3 is CASSLGREQFF. The CDR3, as DNA: TGTGCCAGCAGCTTGGGACGTGAGCAGTTCTTC.

This clonotype was recorded many times. The CDR3 reads CSVARQDTGELFF. The CDR3 DNA is TGCAGCGTTGCTCGACAGGACACCGGGGAGCTGTTTTTT. This chain connects TRBV29-1 to TRBJ2-2; weak D call: TRBD1 (6 bases). Trimming cost V 4 bases and J 3 bases, with 9 bases left between them. Germline CDR1 is SQVTM and CDR2 is ANQGSEA. The CDR3 has 13 amino acids.

In this sample, this clonotype turned up a few times. This chain connects TRBV27 to TRBJ2-5; TRBD2 aligns across 8 bases. The CDR3 is 15 residues long. Germline V gives CDR1 MNHEY, CDR2 SMNVEV (reference sequence). Losses at the gene ends were 2 bases for V and 6 bases for J; bases not matched to a gene: 8. The CDR3 DNA is TGTGCCAGCAGTTTAGCCGGGACTAGTAAACAGACCCAGTACTTC. This gives the protein CASSLAGTSKQTQYF.